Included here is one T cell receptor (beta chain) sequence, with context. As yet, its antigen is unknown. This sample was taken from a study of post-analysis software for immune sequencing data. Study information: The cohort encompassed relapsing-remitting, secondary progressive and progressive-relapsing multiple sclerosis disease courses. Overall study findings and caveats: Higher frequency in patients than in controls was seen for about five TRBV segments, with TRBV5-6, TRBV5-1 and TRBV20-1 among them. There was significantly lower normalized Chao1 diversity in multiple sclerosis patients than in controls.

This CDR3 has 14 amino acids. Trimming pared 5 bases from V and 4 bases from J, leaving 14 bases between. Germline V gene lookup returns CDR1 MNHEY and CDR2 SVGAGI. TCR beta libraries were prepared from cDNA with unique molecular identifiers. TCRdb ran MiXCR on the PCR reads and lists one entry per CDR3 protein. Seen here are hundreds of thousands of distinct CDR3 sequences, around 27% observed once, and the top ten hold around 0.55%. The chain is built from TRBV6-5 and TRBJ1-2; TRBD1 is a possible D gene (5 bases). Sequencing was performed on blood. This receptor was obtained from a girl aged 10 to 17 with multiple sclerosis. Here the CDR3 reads CASSRAGTAYGYTF. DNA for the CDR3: TGTGCCAGCAGTCGGGCCGGGACCGCCTATGGCTACACCTTC.